This T cell receptor beta chain was found in a study of CD8 T cells in Susac syndrome. V was trimmed by 5 bases and J by 6 bases, leaving 23 bases between them. Germline CDR1 and CDR2: SEHNR and FQNEAQ (reference sequence). The CDR3 is made up of 16 amino acids. The study, taken as a whole, reports: It was acknowledged in the study that its TCR sequencing and HLA analysis involved a relatively small number of individuals.

This clonotype appeared a single time. The antigen is unknown. Random hexamers were used to reverse transcribe about 0.5 to 1 ug of RNA. The TCR beta CDR3 was amplified by immunoSEQ multiplex PCR across 54 Vbeta, 13 Jbeta. TCRdb re-derived calls from the immunoSEQ multiplex PCR reads in MiXCR, one entry per CDR3 protein. This repertoire shows roughly 400,000 distinct CDR3 sequences, 85% to 90% found once; its top ten account for 0.09% to 0.15%. V and J are TRBV7-9 and TRBJ2-7, with D perhaps matching TRBD1 (6 bases). The receptor was isolated from a human donor with multiple sclerosis. The specimen was CD8+ T cells from PBMCs. The CDR3 nucleotides are TGTGCCAGCAGCCGCAACCCCAGTCCCAGGGGCGGCGAGCAGTACTTC. It encodes CASSRNPSPRGGEQYF.